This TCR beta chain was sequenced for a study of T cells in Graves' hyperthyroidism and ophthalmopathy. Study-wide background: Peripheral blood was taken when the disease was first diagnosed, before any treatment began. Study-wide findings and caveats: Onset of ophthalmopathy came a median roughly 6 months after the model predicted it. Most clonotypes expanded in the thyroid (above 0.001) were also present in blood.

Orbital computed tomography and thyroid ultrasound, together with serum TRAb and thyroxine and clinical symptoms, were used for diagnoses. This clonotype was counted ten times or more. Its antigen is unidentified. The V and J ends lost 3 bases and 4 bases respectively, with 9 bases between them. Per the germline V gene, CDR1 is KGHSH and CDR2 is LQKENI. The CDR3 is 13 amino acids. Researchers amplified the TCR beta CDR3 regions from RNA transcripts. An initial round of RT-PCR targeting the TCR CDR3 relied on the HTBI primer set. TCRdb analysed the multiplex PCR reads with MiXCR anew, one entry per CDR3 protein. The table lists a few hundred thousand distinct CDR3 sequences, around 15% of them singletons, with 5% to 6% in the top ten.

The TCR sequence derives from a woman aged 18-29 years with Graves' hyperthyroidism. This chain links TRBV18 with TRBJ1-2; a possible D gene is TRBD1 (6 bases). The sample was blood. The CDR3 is CASSPGTSYGYTF. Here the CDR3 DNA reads TGTGCCAGCTCACCTGGGACAAGCTATGGCTACACCTTC.